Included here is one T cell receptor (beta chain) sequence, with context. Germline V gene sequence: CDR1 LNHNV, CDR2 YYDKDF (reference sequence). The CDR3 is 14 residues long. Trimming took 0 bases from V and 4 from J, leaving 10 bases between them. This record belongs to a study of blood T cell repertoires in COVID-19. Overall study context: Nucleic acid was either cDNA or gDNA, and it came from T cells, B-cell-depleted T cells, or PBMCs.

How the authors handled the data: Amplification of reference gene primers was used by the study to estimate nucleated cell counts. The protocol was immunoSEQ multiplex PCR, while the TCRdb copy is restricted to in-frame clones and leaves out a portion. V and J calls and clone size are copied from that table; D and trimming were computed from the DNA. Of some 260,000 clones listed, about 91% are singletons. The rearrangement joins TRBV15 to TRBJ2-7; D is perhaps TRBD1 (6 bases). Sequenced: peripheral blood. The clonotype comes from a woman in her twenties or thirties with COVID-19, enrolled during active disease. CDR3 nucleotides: TGTGCCACCAGCAGAGATCTGGGGGCTTACGAGCAGTACTTC. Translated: CATSRDLGAYEQYF.